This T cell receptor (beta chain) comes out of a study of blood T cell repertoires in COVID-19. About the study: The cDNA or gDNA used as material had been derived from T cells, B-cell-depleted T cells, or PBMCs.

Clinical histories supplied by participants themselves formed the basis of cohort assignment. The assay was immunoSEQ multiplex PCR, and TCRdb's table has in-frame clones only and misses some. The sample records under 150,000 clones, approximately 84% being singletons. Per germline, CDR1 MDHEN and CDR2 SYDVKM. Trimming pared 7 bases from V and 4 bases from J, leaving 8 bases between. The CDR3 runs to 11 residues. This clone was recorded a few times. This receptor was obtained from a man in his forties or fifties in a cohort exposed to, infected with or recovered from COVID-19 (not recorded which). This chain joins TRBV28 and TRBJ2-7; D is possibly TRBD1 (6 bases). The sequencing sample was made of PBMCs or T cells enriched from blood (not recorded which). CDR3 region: CASTQGYEQYF. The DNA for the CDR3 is TGTGCCAGCACCCAGGGGTACGAGCAGTACTTC.